Presented here are 13 T cell receptor beta chains from one specimen sequenced in a study of intratumoral heterogeneity in liver cancer. Sequencing used immunoSEQ multiplex PCR; TCRdb keeps in-frame clones, though not all of them. The table shows 5,000 to 7,500 clones, with over 55% occurring only once. Multiple geographically separated regions of the hepatocellular carcinoma nodule were sampled separately. The specimen comprised tumor tissue, sampled before any cancer treatment. These receptors originate from a woman aged 70-85 years with hepatocellular carcinoma.

The CDR3 here is CASRDRDYGYTF. The CDR3 DNA follows: TGTGCCAGCAGAGACAGAGATTATGGCTACACCTTC. This chain connects TRBV5-4 to TRBJ1-2; D is possibly TRBD1 (5 bases). Germline assignment: CDR1 SGHNT and CDR2 YYREEE (reference sequence). V was pared by 5 bases and J by 5 bases, with 10 bases between. The CDR3 length is 12 residues.

V is TRBV5-5 and J is TRBJ1-5; D gene ambiguous. The germline V gene has CDR1 SGHKS and CDR2 YYEKEE (reference sequence). Trimming removed 7 bases from V and 5 bases from J, with 13 bases in between. The CDR3 length is 13 residues. CDR3 protein: CASREGMDQPQHF. The CDR3 coding sequence is TGTGCCAGCCGTGAGGGTATGGATCAGCCCCAGCATTTT.

V usage is TRBV5-6 and J usage is TRBJ2-1; 7 nucleotides align to TRBD1. Germline values: CDR1 SGHDT, CDR2 YYEEEE. After removal of 5 bases from V and 4 bases from J, the junction contained 9 bases not matched to a gene. CDR3 size: 15 residues. CDR3 residues: CASRAGTEAYNEQFF. Written as DNA, the CDR3 is TGTGCCAGCAGGGCCGGGACAGAAGCGTACAATGAGCAGTTCTTC.

Remarks on this clone: Other nucleotide sequences from this sample produce the same CDR3. The gene calls are TRBV11-3 and TRBJ2-5, with D maybe TRBD2 (5 bases). V lost 1 base, J lost 0 bases, and 6 bases lay in between. From germline, CDR1 is SGHNT and CDR2 YENEEA. The CDR3 extends over 14 amino acids. In DNA form, the CDR3 reads TGTGCCAGCAGCTTAGGAGGGAACCAAGAGACCCAGTACTTC. It codes for CASSLGGNQETQYF.

V gene TRBV10-2 combines with J gene TRBJ2-1; 9 nucleotides agree with TRBD2. The CDR3 is made up of 15 amino acids. The ends lost 6 bases at V and 6 bases at J; junction bases unmatched: 9. CDR1 WSHSY and CDR2 SAAADI come from the germline V gene. CDR3 protein: CASREETSGLNEQFF. The DNA of the CDR3 is TGCGCCAGCAGGGAGGAGACTAGCGGCCTCAATGAGCAGTTCTTC.

The chain joins TRBV30 to TRBJ2-7; D assignment may be TRBD1 or TRBD2 (5 bases each). This CDR3 region has 12 residues. Trimming pared 2 bases from V and 3 bases from J, leaving 8 bases between. The germline V gene encodes CDR1 GTSNPN and CDR2 SVGIG (reference sequence). CDR3 protein: CAWSRDGYEQYF. CDR3 bases: TGTGCCTGGAGTCGGGACGGCTACGAGCAGTACTTC.

This clone counts as medium-sized. This rearrangement joins TRBV6-1 to TRBJ2-2, with a tentative D call TRBD1 (5 bases). The CDR3 extends over 15 amino acids. V gave up 2 bases and J gave up 7 bases, with 14 bases separating them. Germline-derived CDR1 and CDR2 are MNHNS and SASEGT. In DNA, the CDR3 is TGTGCCAGCAGTGAATGGCAGGGTTTAAACGGGGAGCTGTTTTTT. Residues: CASSEWQGLNGELFF.

The chain is built from TRBV5-3 and TRBJ2-3; 7 nucleotides line up with TRBD2. TRBV5-3 falls under the ORF class, with uncertain function. V was clipped by 0 bases and J by 3 bases; unmatched bases: 7. The CDR3 runs 16 residues. CDR3 DNA sequence: TGTGCCAGAAGCTTGGAAGTAGCCGGGAGGACAGATACGCAGTATTTT. Translation: CARSLEVAGRTDTQYF.

J is TRBJ2-7 and V is TRBV27; no definite D call. V dropped 5 bases and J dropped 2 bases, with 13 bases sitting between them. The germline CDR1 and CDR2 sequences are MNHEY and SMNVEV (reference sequence). This CDR3 region has 14 residues. The CDR3 protein is CASSPTVSPYEQYF. The CDR3 DNA reads as TGTGCCAGCAGTCCGACGGTCTCCCCCTACGAGCAGTACTTC.

The chain links TRBV10-3 to TRBJ1-5; a weak D match, TRBD1 (5 bases). The CDR3 is made up of 14 amino acids. The germline V gene has CDR1 ENHRY and CDR2 SYGVKD. V lost 6 bases and J lost 4, with 13 bases in between. The CDR3 DNA reads as TGTGCCATCAGAGGGCAGGGAACAAATCAGCCCCAGCATTTT. Amino acid sequence: CAIRGQGTNQPQHF.

The rearrangement links TRBV7-2 to TRBJ1-3, with TRBD1 as a possible D gene (6 bases). In germline, CDR1 is SGHTA, CDR2 FQGNSA. The CDR3 spans 15 residues. Trimming stripped 2 bases from V and 3 bases from J, with 11 bases between. The CDR3 sequence: CASSLWGARGNTIYF. The CDR3 coding sequence is TGTGCCAGCAGCTTATGGGGGGCTCGTGGAAACACCATATATTTT.

The rearrangement joins TRBV27 to TRBJ2-7; D possibly matches TRBD1 or TRBD2 (6 bases each). The CDR3 sequence is 15 residues long. The germline V gene encodes CDR1 MNHEY and CDR2 SMNVEV (reference sequence). Trimming cost V 2 bases and J 10 bases, with 21 bases left between them. For the CDR3, the DNA is TGTGCCAGCAGTTTAAGCAGGGGACTCCTGAATGTACAGTACTTC. It specifies CASSLSRGLLNVQYF.

This clone was seen more than once but under ten times. This sequence joins TRBV15 and TRBJ2-3; TRBD2 matches at 7 bases. Germline assignment: CDR1 LNHNV and CDR2 YYDKDF (reference sequence). CDR3 size: 16 residues. Unmatched junction bases numbered 7, after V lost 3 bases and J lost 1 base. CDR3 coding DNA: TGTGCCACCAGCAGGAGGAGCGGGGTTGGCACAGATACGCAGTATTTT. This gives the protein CATSRRSGVGTDTQYF.